The rows below give T cell receptor beta chains drawn from one sample of a study of cytomegalovirus exposure and HLA in healthy donors. TCRdb's table, derived via immunoSEQ multiplex PCR, lists solely in-frame clones and lacks some. The sample records about 130,000 clones, 75% to 85% being singletons. The specimen sequenced was PBMCs. The receptors shown here come from a man aged 35-49 years in good health and CMV-seronegative. The CDR3 runs from the conserved cysteine through the conserved F or W. D genes are given only for firm matches. Where a row states a size, it is once, few, many or the class of an expanded clone; other rows omit it.

v_gene	j_gene	abundance	d_gene	CDR3aa	CDR3nt
TRBV11-2	TRBJ2-3	once	TRBD2	CASSLGVAGGADTQYF	TGTGCCAGCAGCTTAGGGGTAGCGGGAGGGGCAGATACGCAGTATTTT
TRBV28	TRBJ1-3	.	.	CAASGNTIYF	TGTGCAGCCTCTGGAAACACCATATATTTT
TRBV5-1	TRBJ2-7	.	TRBD2	CASSLGTSGYEQYF	TGCGCCAGCAGCTTAGGGACTAGCGGGTACGAGCAGTACTTC
TRBV7-9	TRBJ1-1	.	.	CASSRQTNTEAFF	TGTGCCAGCAGCCGACAGACAAACACTGAAGCTTTCTTT
TRBV19	TRBJ1-5	.	TRBD1	CASNRDRGGQPQHF	TGTGCGTCGAATAGGGACAGGGGAGGTCAGCCCCAGCATTTT
TRBV7-9	TRBJ2-3	.	TRBD2	CASSSLYGLAHTDTQYF	TGTGCCAGCAGCTCCCTCTACGGACTAGCGCACACAGATACGCAGTATTTT
TRBV7-2	TRBJ2-7	once	.	CASSLGLRDEQYF	TGTGCCAGCAGCTTAGGTCTTCGTGACGAGCAGTACTTC
TRBV15	TRBJ1-5	.	.	CATSRDRSQPQHF	TGTGCCACCAGCAGAGATCGGTCTCAGCCCCAGCATTTT
TRBV6-1	TRBJ2-1	.	TRBD2	CASSDNSGGSNEQFF	TGTGCCAGCAGCGATAATAGCGGGGGGAGCAATGAGCAGTTCTTC
TRBV7-8	TRBJ1-2	.	TRBD1	CASSLGPTGGGQYGYTF	TGTGCCAGCAGCTTAGGCCCGACAGGGGGCGGGCAGTATGGCTACACCTTC
TRBV4-2	TRBJ1-1	few	TRBD1	CASSQADRGNTEAFF	TGTGCCAGCAGCCAAGCAGACAGGGGGAACACTGAAGCTTTCTTT
TRBV5-6	TRBJ2-3	.	.	CASSLEGSTDTQYF	TGTGCCAGCAGCTTGGAGGGGAGCACAGATACGCAGTATTTT
TRBV2	TRBJ1-5	.	.	CASSEDSGGAQPQHF	TGTGCCAGCAGTGAAGACTCGGGGGGAGCCCAGCCCCAGCATTTT
TRBV4-2	TRBJ2-7	.	.	CASSQEASAREQYF	TGTGCCAGCAGCCAAGAGGCTAGCGCGCGCGAGCAGTACTTC
TRBV5-4	TRBJ2-3	few	TRBD1	CASSRDREDTQYF	TGTGCCAGCAGCCGAGACAGGGAGGATACGCAGTATTTT
TRBV7-3	TRBJ2-3	.	.	CASSSSGGTQYF	TGTGCCAGCAGCTCCTCTGGCGGTACGCAGTATTTT
TRBV7-8	TRBJ1-3	.	.	CASSLTGHSGNTIYF	TGTGCCAGCAGCCTCACGGGACACTCTGGAAACACCATATATTTT
TRBV2	TRBJ1-5	.	.	CASSAGRYQPQHF	TGTGCCAGCAGTGCGGGGAGGTATCAGCCCCAGCATTTT
TRBV2	TRBJ2-5	.	TRBD2	CASSERSGGPKETQYF	TGTGCCAGCAGTGAACGGAGCGGGGGGCCGAAAGAGACCCAGTACTTC
TRBV2	TRBJ2-6	few	.	CASSDGALGANVLTF	TGTGCCAGCAGTGACGGAGCTTTGGGGGCCAACGTCCTGACTTTC
TRBV30	TRBJ2-1	once	TRBD2	CAWTGPSGGVRGYNEQFF	TGTGCCTGGACGGGTCCTAGCGGGGGGGTGCGGGGTTACAATGAGCAGTTCTTC
TRBV5-5	TRBJ2-3	.	.	CASRSEGDTQYF	TGTGCCAGCAGGTCGGAGGGTGATACGCAGTATTTT
TRBV28	TRBJ1-2	.	.	CASSAQGYGYTF	TGTGCCAGCAGTGCACAGGGTTATGGCTACACCTTC
TRBV18	TRBJ1-4	.	.	CASSPGENEKLFF	TGTGCCAGCTCACCCGGGGAAAATGAAAAACTGTTTTTT
TRBV15	TRBJ2-2	.	TRBD1	CATSWGSGTALSGELFF	TGTGCCACCAGCTGGGGCTCCGGGACAGCGCTTTCCGGGGAGCTGTTTTTT
TRBV5-4	TRBJ2-7	.	TRBD1	CASSTGQAGGGYEQYF	TGTGCCAGCAGCACAGGACAGGCCGGTGGGGGATACGAGCAGTACTTC
TRBV27	TRBJ2-1	.	TRBD1	CASSDRVHEQFF	TGTGCCAGCAGCGACAGGGTCCATGAGCAGTTCTTC
TRBV28	TRBJ2-7	.	TRBD2	CASSRLAGWPYEQYF	TGTGCCAGCAGTCGACTAGCGGGGTGGCCCTACGAGCAGTACTTC
TRBV27	TRBJ2-1	few	.	CASKTSSAPYNEQFF	TGTGCCAGCAAAACCTCTAGCGCTCCCTACAATGAGCAGTTCTTC
TRBV28	TRBJ2-5	.	TRBD1	CASSFSGQGVETQYF	TGTGCCAGCAGTTTCTCAGGACAGGGGGTAGAGACCCAGTACTTC
TRBV30	TRBJ1-1	.	.	CAWSGGSAEAFF	TGTGCCTGGAGTGGGGGCAGTGCTGAAGCTTTCTTT
TRBV6-6	TRBJ1-2	.	.	CASGEGNRILNYGYTF	TGTGCCAGCGGGGAGGGGAACAGGATCCTAAACTATGGCTACACCTTC
TRBV18	TRBJ2-5	few	TRBD2	CASSQRAGTKETQYF	TGTGCCAGCTCACAGAGAGCGGGGACGAAAGAGACCCAGTACTTC